This T cell receptor beta chain was recorded in a study of blood T cells in healthy people across ages. Study outcomes and limitations: The long-lived group displayed more naive CD4+ cells, plus higher diversity, than the aged donors did.

In this sample, this clonotype turned up many times. What it binds is unknown. V shed 6 bases and J shed 2 bases, with 15 bases lying between them. The CDR3 has 15 residues. Germline CDR1 is LNHDA and CDR2 is SQIVND (reference sequence). The second PCR ran about 6 to 11 cycles with a sample-barcoded 5' primer and J-beta primers. TCRdb analysed the 5' RACE reads with MiXCR anew, one entry per CDR3 protein. The data show fewer than 750,000 distinct CDR3 sequences, around 50% seen once. The sequenced sample was blood. This receptor was taken from a woman older than 75 in good health. The rearrangement joins TRBV19 to TRBJ2-3; the D gene is possibly TRBD1 (6 bases). CDR3 protein: CASRDLQGPTDTQYF. For the CDR3, the DNA is TGTGCCAGTAGGGATCTACAGGGCCCCACAGATACGCAGTATTTT.